A single sample gave rise to the 28 T cell receptor beta chains below, sequenced in a study of CXCR3-negative and CXCR3-positive naive CD8 T cells (dated by TCRdb to between 2018 and 2021). The instrument was a NextSeq 550. The Human TCR Profiling Kit (MiLaboratory) was used to make UMI-labeled 5' RACE TRB cDNA libraries. One entry per CDR3 protein sequence results from the TCRdb reprocessing of the reads, with DNA left out. In this sample's table one finds about 62,000 distinct CDR3 sequences. The ten largest clones take up about 4.5% of the sample. What was sequenced was naive CXCR3- CD8+ T cells from blood. Sample cell subset or site, as interpreted from the label and publication: CD45RO-CCR7+CD27+CD95- naive CD8+ T cells lacking CXCR3 (TNR3-). The receptors come from a human donor in good health. Some clones in this sample may be carry-over from other donors' samples.

The chain joins TRBV18 to TRBJ2-1. Germline CDR1 KGHSH, CDR2 LQKENI. This CDR3 region has 15 residues. Here the CDR3 reads CASSTATSSYNEQFF. Together with reference TRBV18 and TRBJ2-1, the CDR3 gives the full variable domain: NAGVMQNPRHLVRRRGQEARLRCSPMKGHSHVYWYRQLPEEGLKFMVYLQKENIIDESGMPKERFSAEFPKEGPSILRIQQVVRGDSAAYFCASSTATSSYNEQFFGPGTRLTVL.

The chain links TRBV6-2 or TRBV6-3 to TRBJ2-3; TCRdb's D call, TRBD1, is unchecked because there is no DNA. The CDR3 has 13 residues. Germline V gives CDR1 MNHEY, CDR2 SVGEGT. CDR3 loop: CASSSPWEDTQYF.

The chain combines TRBV20-1 with TRBJ1-4; TCRdb's D call of TRBD1 is untestable without DNA. The CDR3 totals 15 residues. Germline assignment: CDR1 DFQATT and CDR2 SNEGSKA (reference sequence). CDR3: CSAEDRGHTNEKLFF.

The chain couples TRBV9 to TRBJ2-3; checking the TCRdb D call of TRBD1 is not possible without DNA. Germline V gene lookup returns CDR1 SGDLS and CDR2 YYNGEE. This CDR3 has 15 amino acids. The CDR3: CASSVGGGRLDTQYF.

This chain joins TRBV12-3 or TRBV12-4 and TRBJ1-4; TCRdb gives TRBD1 as the D gene, but with no DNA this cannot be confirmed. This CDR3 contains 16 residues. The CDR3 region is CASTPRDRGADEKLFF.

The chain links TRBV7-9 to TRBJ1-1; TCRdb's D call, TRBD1, is unchecked because there is no DNA. Germline CDR1 and CDR2: SEHNR and FQNEAQ (reference sequence). The CDR3 has 15 amino acids. CDR3 in amino acids: CASSNPRRGDTEAFF.

The gene calls are TRBV29-1 and TRBJ2-2; without DNA, the TCRdb call of TRBD1 cannot be checked. CDR1 SQVTM and CDR2 ANQGSEA come from the germline V gene. This CDR3 has 12 amino acids. The chain's CDR3 is CSGTGNTGELFF.

This chain links TRBV28 with TRBJ2-7; checking the TCRdb D call of TRBD2 is not possible without DNA. Germline values: CDR1 MDHEN, CDR2 SYDVKM. This CDR3 region has 14 residues. The CDR3 sequence: CASSTGLKPYEQYF.

V is TRBV29-1 and J is TRBJ2-2. The germline V gene encodes CDR1 SQVTM and CDR2 ANQGSEA. The CDR3 is made up of 11 amino acids. The CDR3 here is CSVGGPGELFF.

The V gene is TRBV6-2 or TRBV6-3, the J gene TRBJ2-7. This CDR3 has 12 residues. CDR1 and CDR2 (germline): MNHEY, SVGEGT. CDR3 loop: CASSLYNYEQYF.

The rearrangement uses TRBV5-5 and TRBJ2-2; TCRdb's D call of TRBD1 is untestable without DNA. Germline V gives CDR1 SGHKS, CDR2 YYEKEE (reference sequence). The CDR3 spans 17 residues. CDR3 region: CASSFELFGGNTGELFF.

The rearrangement links TRBV7-8 to TRBJ1-1; TCRdb names TRBD1, which stays unverified in the absence of DNA. CDR3 size: 13 residues. Germline CDR1 SGHVS, CDR2 FQNEAQ. The CDR3 loop reads CASSRQVNTEAFF.

The V and J genes are TRBV7-9 and TRBJ1-1; TCRdb picks TRBD1, but there is no DNA to check that call. Germline CDR1 is SEHNR and CDR2 is FQNEAQ (reference sequence). The CDR3 sequence is 11 residues long. The CDR3 is CASSAGTGPSF.

V gene TRBV7-9 combines with J gene TRBJ2-1; without DNA, the TCRdb call of TRBD1 cannot be checked. Germline CDR1 is SEHNR and CDR2 is FQNEAQ (reference sequence). The CDR3 totals 13 residues. The CDR3 sequence is CASTPPRRNEQFF.

The chain recombines TRBV12-3 or TRBV12-4 with TRBJ1-5; the D call of TRBD1 rests on TCRdb alone, since no DNA is present to check it. The CDR3 runs 12 residues. CDR3 residues: CASQTGNQPQHF.

This sequence joins TRBV6-4 and TRBJ2-3; TCRdb indicates TRBD2, and absent DNA this call remains unverified. Germline V gene sequence: CDR1 MRHNA, CDR2 SNTAGT. The CDR3 consists of 14 residues. CDR3 protein: CASRRGGETDTQYF.

This sequence joins TRBV20-1 and TRBJ2-1; TCRdb's assignment of TRBD2 cannot be checked, as there is no DNA. Germline CDR1 is DFQATT and CDR2 is SNEGSKA (reference sequence). The CDR3 sequence is 15 residues long. The CDR3 sequence is CSARDFEAASDEQFF.

The rearrangement joins TRBV5-1 to TRBJ2-3; without DNA, the TCRdb call of TRBD2 cannot be checked. Germline V gene sequence: CDR1 SGHRS, CDR2 YFSETQ. This CDR3 comprises 19 residues. The CDR3 spells CASSEEGPYSGSYTDTQYF.

CDR3: CASSLGVNQETQYF. V usage is TRBV7-2 and J usage is TRBJ2-5. CDR1 is SGHTA and CDR2 is FQGNSA in the germline V gene. This CDR3 is 14 amino acids long. Full variable domain (rest looked up from reference TRBV7-2 and TRBJ2-5): GAGVSQSPSNKVTEKGKDVELRCDPISGHTALYWYRQSLGQGLEFLIYFQGNSAPDKSGLPSDRFSAERTGGSVSTLTIQRTQQEDSAVYLCASSLGVNQETQYFGPGTRLLVL.

The chain uses TRBV6-6 and TRBJ2-3. The CDR3 is 12 residues long. Germline V gene data show CDR1 as MNHNY and CDR2 as SVGAGI (reference sequence). CDR3 protein: CASGGGTDTQYF.

V and J are TRBV6-5 and TRBJ2-5. CDR1 is MNHEY, CDR2 SVGAGI, per germline. CDR3 length: 13 amino acids. The CDR3 protein is CASSYSDRETQYF.

The chain uses TRBV6-2 or TRBV6-3 and TRBJ2-1; the D gene TCRdb calls, TRBD2, cannot be checked with no DNA. Looked up from germline, CDR1 is MNHEY and CDR2 is SVGEGT. The CDR3 is 16 amino acids. CDR3 residues: CASSYRLRAPYNEQFF.

This clonotype is medium-sized by frequency. The chain links TRBV4-3 to TRBJ1-6. Germline CDR1 and CDR2: LGHNA and YSLEER. The CDR3 has 14 amino acids. CDR3 sequence reads: CASSQERIGSPLHF.

The chain has TRBV24-1 and TRBJ2-1; TCRdb indicates TRBD2, and absent DNA this call remains unverified. This CDR3 has 15 residues. Germline lookup yields CDR1 KGHDR and CDR2 SFDVKD. Here the CDR3 reads CATSDLEGEANEQFF.

CDR3 region: CASKGYEMNTEAFF. V and J are TRBV19 and TRBJ1-1. This CDR3 is built from 14 residues. In germline, CDR1 is LNHDA, CDR2 SQIVND (reference sequence).

This sequence joins TRBV20-1 and TRBJ2-3; the TRBD2 assignment by TCRdb is unverifiable without DNA. The CDR3 runs 16 residues. Germline V gene sequence: CDR1 DFQATT, CDR2 SNEGSKA (reference sequence). The CDR3 here is CSARDRASGDSDTQYF.

V usage is TRBV11-2 and J usage is TRBJ2-1; absent DNA, TCRdb's TRBD1 call cannot be checked. CDR3 length: 13 amino acids. Germline CDR1 is SGHAT and CDR2 is FQNNGV. CDR3 amino acids: CASSFLQGNEQFF.

The chain has TRBV29-1 and TRBJ2-7. This CDR3 comprises 14 residues. Germline V gene lookup returns CDR1 SQVTM and CDR2 ANQGSEA. This chain's CDR3 is CSVEDWQGSYEQYF.